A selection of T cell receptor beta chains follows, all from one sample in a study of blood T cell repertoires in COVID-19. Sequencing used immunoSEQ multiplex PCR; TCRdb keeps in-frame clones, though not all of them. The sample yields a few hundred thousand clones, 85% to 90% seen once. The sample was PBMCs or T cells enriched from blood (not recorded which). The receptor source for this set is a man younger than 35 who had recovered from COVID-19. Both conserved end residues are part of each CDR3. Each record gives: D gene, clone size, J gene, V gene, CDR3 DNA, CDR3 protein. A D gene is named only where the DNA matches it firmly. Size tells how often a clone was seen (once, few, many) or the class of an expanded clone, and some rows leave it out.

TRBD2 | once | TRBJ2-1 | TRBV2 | TGTGCCAGCACGGGCAGCGGGGGCTCCTACAATGAGCAGTTCTTC | CASTGSGGSYNEQFF
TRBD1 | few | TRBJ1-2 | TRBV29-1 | TGCAGCGTTGTCCTTTATAGGGGACAGGGTAGTGACTATGGCTACACCTTC | CSVVLYRGQGSDYGYTF
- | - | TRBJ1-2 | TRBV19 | TGTGCCAGTAGTCCCCCAACCGGGCCGCGGGATGGCTACACCTTC | CASSPPTGPRDGYTF
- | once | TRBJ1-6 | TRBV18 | TGTGCCAGCTCAGAGAAAACTTCACCCCTCCACTTT | CASSEKTSPLHF
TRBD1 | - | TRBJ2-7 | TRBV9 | TGTGCCAGCAGCGCCGTCCAGGGGACAGACAAGCCCTACGAGCAGTACTTC | CASSAVQGTDKPYEQYF
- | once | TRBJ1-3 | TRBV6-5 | TGTGCCAGCAGTTACTCGTTTTTAGGGAGAGAGAACACCATATATTTT | CASSYSFLGRENTIYF
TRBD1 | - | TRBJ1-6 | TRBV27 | TGTGCCAGCAGTCCCCGACAGGGAAATTCACCCCTCCACTTT | CASSPRQGNSPLHF
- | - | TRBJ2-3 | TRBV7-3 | TGTGCCAGCAGCTTAAGCCTGTTAGTAGCCCTGTGGGGGGGCACAGATACGCAGTATTTT | CASSLSLLVALWGGTDTQYF
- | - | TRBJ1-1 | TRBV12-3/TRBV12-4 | TGTGCCAGCAGTTTAGACGGGAACACTGAAGCTTTCTTT | CASSLDGNTEAFF
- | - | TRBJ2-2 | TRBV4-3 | TGCGCCAGCAGCCAAGTCCTACCCACCGGGGAGCTGTTTTTT | CASSQVLPTGELFF
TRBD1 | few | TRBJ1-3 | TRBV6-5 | TGTGCCAGCAGCCCACAGGGGAATTGGCCAAACACCATATATTTT | CASSPQGNWPNTIYF
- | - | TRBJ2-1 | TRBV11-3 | TGTGCCAGCAGCTCCCACTCGTACAATGAGCAGTTCTTC | CASSSHSYNEQFF
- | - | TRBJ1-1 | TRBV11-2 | TGTGCCAGCAGCCCCGTTGGGGGCATGGGCACTGAAGCTTTCTTT | CASSPVGGMGTEAFF
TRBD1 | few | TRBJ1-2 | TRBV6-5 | TGTGCCAGCAGTTCCCCGACAGGGGGCAACTATGGCTACACCTTC | CASSSPTGGNYGYTF
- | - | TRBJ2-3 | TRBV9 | TGTGCCAGCAGCGGGAACAGACATACGCAGTATTTT | CASSGNRHTQYF
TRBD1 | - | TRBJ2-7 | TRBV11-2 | TGTGCCAGCAGCTTACCAGGGGGCTACGAGCAGTACTTC | CASSLPGGYEQYF
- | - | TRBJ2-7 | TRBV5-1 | TGCGCCAGCAGCTTGGGGGCACGGACCTACGAGCAGTACTTC | CASSLGARTYEQYF
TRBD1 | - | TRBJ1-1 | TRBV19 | TGTGCCAGTAGAAGGACAGGACATTCTAACACTGAAGCTTTCTTT | CASRRTGHSNTEAFF
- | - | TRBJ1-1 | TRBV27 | TGTGCCAGCAGCCGCAACAGGGATACTGAAGCTTTCTTT | CASSRNRDTEAFF
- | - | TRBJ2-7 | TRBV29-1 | TGCAGCGTTGAAGATCGACAGAAGAGTTCCTACGAGCAGTACTTC | CSVEDRQKSSYEQYF
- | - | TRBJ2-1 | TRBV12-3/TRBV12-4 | TGTGCCAGCAGATTCGGGTTAGACAATGAGCAGTTCTTC | CASRFGLDNEQFF
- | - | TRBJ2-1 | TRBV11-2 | TGTGCCAGCAGCCCAAACCCTAGAGACGAGCAGTTCTTC | CASSPNPRDEQFF
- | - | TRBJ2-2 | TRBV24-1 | TGTGCCACCCAGGGCCCCAACACCGGGGAGCTGTTTTTT | CATQGPNTGELFF
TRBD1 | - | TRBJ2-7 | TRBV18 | TGTGCCAGCTCAAGACAGGGCTCGGGCGAGCAGTACTTC | CASSRQGSGEQYF
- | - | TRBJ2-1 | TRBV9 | TGTGCCAGCAGCACTCACGGTGGGGGGGCGCAGTTCTTC | CASSTHGGGAQFF
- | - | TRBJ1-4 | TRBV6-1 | TGTGCCAGCAGTGAAATGGGCGGGTCTTCGGCGGAACTGTTTTTT | CASSEMGGSSAELFF
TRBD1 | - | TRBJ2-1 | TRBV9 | TGTGCCAGCAGCCTCCGACAGGGAATTTACAATGAGCAGTTCTTC | CASSLRQGIYNEQFF
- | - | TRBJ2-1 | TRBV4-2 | TGTGCCAGCAGCCAAACGGGAGTTGTCAATGAGCAGTTCTTC | CASSQTGVVNEQFF
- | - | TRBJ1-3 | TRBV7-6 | TGTGCCAGCAGCTTAGCTCCTGTACAGGGCCGTTATGGAAACACCATATATTTT | CASSLAPVQGRYGNTIYF
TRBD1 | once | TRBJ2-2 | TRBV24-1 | TGTGCCACCAGTGATTTGACAGGGGGCACCGGGGAGCTGTTTTTT | CATSDLTGGTGELFF
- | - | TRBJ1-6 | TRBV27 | TGTGCCAGTACCAGGGTGTGGGATTCACCCCTCCACTTT | CASTRVWDSPLHF
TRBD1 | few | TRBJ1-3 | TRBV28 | TGTGCCAGCAGTTCGACAGGGCGAAACACCATATATTTT | CASSSTGRNTIYF
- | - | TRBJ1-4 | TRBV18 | TGTGCCAGCTCACCCACCGGGAGGGAGCGAGGTGAAAAACTGTTTTTT | CASSPTGRERGEKLFF
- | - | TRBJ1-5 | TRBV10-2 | TGCGCCAGCAGTGGGGGGGAAGGGTGGCATTTT | CASSGGEGWHF
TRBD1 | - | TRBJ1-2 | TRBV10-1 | TGCGCCAGTGACAGGGACCAAGCTAACTATGGCTACACCTTC | CASDRDQANYGYTF
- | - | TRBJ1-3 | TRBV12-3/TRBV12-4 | TGTGCCAGCAGTTTAACTGAAGGAAACACCATATATTTT | CASSLTEGNTIYF
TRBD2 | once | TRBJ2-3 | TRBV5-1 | TGCGCCAGCAGCTTACTTAGCGGGGAGCTCACAGATACGCAGTATTTT | CASSLLSGELTDTQYF
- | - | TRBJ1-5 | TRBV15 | TGTGCCACCAGCAGAGATCGCGGGGGCGATCAGCCCCAGCATTTT | CATSRDRGGDQPQHF
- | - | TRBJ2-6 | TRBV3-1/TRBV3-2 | TGTGCCAGCAGCCAAATAAACAGGGATCTCTCTGGGGCCAACGTCCTGACTTTC | CASSQINRDLSGANVLTF
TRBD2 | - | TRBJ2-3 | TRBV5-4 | TGTGCCAGCAGCCCCTCCCATAGCGGGAGGGCCCCGGATACGCAGTATTTT | CASSPSHSGRAPDTQYF
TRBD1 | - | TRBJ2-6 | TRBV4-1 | TGCGCCAGCAGTAATCCGGGACAGGGGTACTCTGGGGCCAACGTCCTGACTTTC | CASSNPGQGYSGANVLTF
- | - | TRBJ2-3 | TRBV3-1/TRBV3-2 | TGTGCCAGCAGCCGAGGGGGGGCGGGCGATACGCAGTATTTT | CASSRGGAGDTQYF